Below, 18 T cell receptor beta chains from the same sample are listed, as sequenced in a study of blood T cell repertoires in COVID-19. Profiled with immunoSEQ multiplex PCR; TCRdb holds only in-frame clones, not every one. Of about 80,000 clones in the sample, approximately 79% were seen once. The specimen was peripheral blood. Every receptor here comes from a man in his sixties or seventies with active or convalescent COVID-19.

The V call is TRBV5-1, the J call TRBJ2-3, with 9 bases that match TRBD2. Germline CDR1 is SGHRS and CDR2 is YFSETQ. CDR3 length: 15 amino acids. V gave up 4 bases and J gave up 4 bases; unmatched junction bases: 7. The CDR3 nucleotides read TGCGCCAGCAGCAGCGGAGCGGGGGGCCCAGATACGCAGTATTTT. Translated, it gives CASSSGAGGPDTQYF.

The chain employs TRBV2 and TRBJ2-5; a weak D match, TRBD1 (7 bases). From germline, CDR1 is SNHLY and CDR2 FYNNEI. The CDR3 runs 13 residues. V gave up 6 bases and J gave up 1 base, with 9 bases separating them. CDR3 DNA: TGTGCCAGCAGGCGGGACAGCCAAGAGACCCAGTACTTC. This codes for CASRRDSQETQYF.

The genes are TRBV5-1 and TRBJ2-3; 16 bases map to TRBD2. The germline gives CDR1 SGHRS, CDR2 YFSETQ. Germline trimming cut 4 bases from V and 3 bases from J; bases unmatched to any gene: 5. CDR3 length equals 17 residues. CDR3 in amino acids: CASSQGLAGGPTDTQYF. The DNA for the CDR3 is TGCGCCAGCAGCCAGGGACTAGCGGGGGGGCCGACAGATACGCAGTATTTT.

This clone was seen more than once but under ten times. The V call is TRBV5-4, the J call TRBJ1-2; 7 bases fit TRBD1. Unmatched junction bases numbered 5, after V lost 2 bases and J lost 7 bases. Per the germline V gene, CDR1 is SGHNT and CDR2 is YYREEE (reference sequence). This CDR3 contains 13 residues. As DNA, the CDR3 is TGTGCCAGCAGCTTAGTAGGGGGCGGTGGCTACACCTTC. Amino acid sequence: CASSLVGGGGYTF.

CDR3 nucleotide sequence: TGTGCCAGCAGTTACGTGAGCGGGGGGCCCACCGGGGAGCTGTTTTTT. Amino acid sequence: CASSYVSGGPTGELFF. The V and J genes are TRBV6-5 and TRBJ2-2; 9 bases map to TRBD2. CDR3 length: 16 residues. The germline CDR1 and CDR2 sequences are MNHEY and SVGAGI. The junction had 5 bases not matched to a gene; V was cut back by 2 bases and J by 4 bases.

V gene TRBV5-6 combines with J gene TRBJ1-2; D is undetermined. The V end lost 1 base, the J end lost 4 bases, and 11 bases lay between the germline ends. Germline V CDR1 and CDR2: SGHDT, YYEEEE. The CDR3 loop spans 14 amino acids. The DNA of the CDR3 is TGTGCCAGCAGCTTGTGGGCCAGCCCCTATGGCTACACCTTC. Translated, it gives CASSLWASPYGYTF.

The CDR3 here is CASDPLVSGKETQYF. Written as DNA, the CDR3 is TGCGCCAGCGACCCGCTGGTTAGCGGTAAAGAGACCCAGTACTTC. The chain employs TRBV5-1 and TRBJ2-5; tentative D call: TRBD2 (6 bases). V was pared by 7 bases and J by 3 bases, with 19 bases between. Per the germline V gene, CDR1 is SGHRS and CDR2 is YFSETQ. The CDR3 spans 15 residues.

The V gene is TRBV19, the J gene TRBJ1-4; D is possibly TRBD1 (6 bases). Between the trimmed V and J ends, which lost 4 bases and 7 bases, there was a span of 10 bases. The length of the CDR3 is 13 residues. Per the germline V gene, CDR1 is LNHDA and CDR2 is SQIVND (reference sequence). CDR3 sequence: CASSREGGEKLFF. The CDR3 coding sequence is TGTGCCAGTAGTAGAGAGGGGGGTGAAAAACTGTTTTTT.

This clone has only one observation. The V gene is TRBV7-2, the J gene TRBJ2-3; 7 nucleotides match TRBD1. Unmatched junction bases numbered 6, after V lost 3 bases and J lost 0 bases. This CDR3 contains 16 residues. Germline V gene sequence: CDR1 SGHTA, CDR2 FQGNSA. CDR3 sequence reads: CASSLPTGKSTDTQYF. For the CDR3, the DNA is TGTGCCAGCAGCTTGCCGACAGGGAAGAGCACAGATACGCAGTATTTT. Full variable domain (outside the CDR3, taken from reference TRBV7-2 and TRBJ2-3): GAGVSQSPSNKVTEKGKDVELRCDPISGHTALYWYRQSLGQGLEFLIYFQGNSAPDKSGLPSDRFSAERTGGSVSTLTIQRTQQEDSAVYLCASSLPTGKSTDTQYFGPGTRLTVL.

The sample holds a few counts of this clone. The rearrangement uses TRBV6-5 and TRBJ1-1, with TRBD1 matching over 8 bases. Germline loops: CDR1 MNHEY, CDR2 SVGAGI. Germline trimming cut 5 bases from V and 3 bases from J; bases unmatched to any gene: 8. The CDR3 has 15 residues. The CDR3 is CASSPLTGADTEAFF. DNA for the CDR3: TGTGCCAGCAGTCCTTTGACAGGGGCGGACACTGAAGCTTTCTTT.

This clone came up a few times. J is TRBJ2-3 and V is TRBV7-9; possibly TRBD1 for D (5 bases). V was cut by 3 bases and J by 0 bases, with 22 bases left in between. Germline V gene sequence: CDR1 SEHNR, CDR2 FQNEAQ (reference sequence). The CDR3 consists of 19 residues. CDR3 region: CASSFRRTRTHSSTDTQYF. In DNA, the CDR3 is TGTGCCAGCAGCTTTCGAAGGACACGCACTCATTCTAGCACAGATACGCAGTATTTT.

The chain employs TRBV5-6 and TRBJ2-5, with TRBD2 matching over 13 bases. The CDR3 has 17 amino acids. Germline V gives CDR1 SGHDT, CDR2 YYEEEE. V lost 5 bases to trimming and J lost 4 bases; unmatched junction nucleotides: 11. CDR3 in DNA: TGTGCCAGCAGGACCGGGACTAGCGGGGAAATGGGAGAGACCCAGTACTTC. It encodes CASRTGTSGEMGETQYF.

The V gene is TRBV21-1, the J gene TRBJ1-4; the DNA was not compared with TRBD1, the D call given in the table. TRBV21-1 is described as a pseudogene. This CDR3 is built from 13 residues. CDR3 sequence: CANTPPTNEKLFF. DNA for the CDR3: TGTGCCAACACGCCCCCAACTAATGAAAAACTGTTTTTT.

V gene TRBV12-3 or TRBV12-4 combines with J gene TRBJ1-2; weak D call: TRBD1 (6 bases). The CDR3 contains 13 residues. The germline V and J ends were trimmed by 10 bases and 8 bases, with 20 bases remaining between them. The CDR3 is CATIEQGWDGYTF. The CDR3 coding sequence is TGTGCCACCATAGAACAGGGATGGGACGGCTACACCTTC.

The rearrangement uses TRBV11-3 and TRBJ2-2; D unclear. Trimming left V 8 bases short and J 7 bases short, with 11 bases between. The CDR3 totals 12 residues. CDR1 and CDR2 from the germline V gene are SGHNT and YENEEA. The CDR3 DNA reads as TGTGCCAGCCCCACCGCTAACGGGGAGCTGTTTTTT. Its protein product is CASPTANGELFF. The whole variable domain, filled in from reference TRBV11-3 and TRBJ2-2, reads EAGVVQSPRYKIIEKKQPVAFWCNPISGHNTLYWYLQNLGQGPELLIRYENEEAVDDSQLPKDRFSAERLKGVDSTLKIQPAELGDSAVYLCASPTANGELFFGEGSRLTVL.

This chain connects TRBV5-1 to TRBJ2-3, with 8 positions matching TRBD2. CDR3 length equals 14 residues. Germline CDR1 SGHRS, CDR2 YFSETQ. V lost 2 bases and J lost 2; bases outside the gene matches: 1. Here the CDR3 DNA reads TGCGCCAGCAGCTTAGCGGGGGACACAGATACGCAGTATTTT. It is translated as CASSLAGDTDTQYF.

The chain is built from TRBV19 and TRBJ1-5; TRBD1 aligns across 9 bases. CDR3 length: 18 amino acids. Trimming removed 3 bases from V and 1 base from J; junction bases left unmatched: 10. In germline, CDR1 is LNHDA, CDR2 SQIVND (reference sequence). This CDR3 reads CASSMLKAQGASNQPQHF. CDR3 sequence (DNA): TGTGCCAGTAGTATGCTTAAAGCACAGGGGGCAAGCAATCAGCCCCAGCATTTT.

CDR3 protein: CAWSRVGSRTGIGPQHF. The CDR3 DNA follows: TGTGCCTGGAGTCGGGTCGGGTCGAGGACGGGGATTGGGCCCCAGCATTTT. This chain connects TRBV30 to TRBJ1-5; D is undetermined. The germline V gene encodes CDR1 GTSNPN and CDR2 SVGIG (reference sequence). The CDR3 extends over 17 amino acids. V was shortened by 2 bases and J by 9 bases, with 26 bases between the two germline ends.